This TCR beta chain was sequenced during a study of blood T cell repertoires in COVID-19. Study background: Samples of COVID-19 (acute and convalescent) were obtained from the United States, Italy and Spain. From T cells, B-cell-depleted T cells, or PBMCs came the material, which was cDNA or gDNA.

Per the original methods: Using reference gene primer amplification, nucleated cell counts were estimated. This table comes from immunoSEQ multiplex PCR, and its TCRdb copy is limited to in-frame clones, with some not included. V, J and clone size were drawn from that table, and D and trimming were deduced from the DNA. The table records around 58,000 clones, 88% of them present only once. CDR1 and CDR2 from the germline V gene are PRHDT and FYEKMQ (reference sequence). The CDR3 length is 14 residues. Trimming left V 5 bases short and J 6 bases short, with 15 bases between. Sequenced input: peripheral blood. The receptor was isolated from a human donor in a cohort sampled during active COVID-19. This chain uses TRBV13 with TRBJ2-3; D possibly corresponds to TRBD1 (5 bases). The CDR3 loop reads CASSLNQAGDTQYF. Here the CDR3 DNA reads TGTGCCAGCAGCCTAAACCAAGCAGGGGATACGCAGTATTTT.